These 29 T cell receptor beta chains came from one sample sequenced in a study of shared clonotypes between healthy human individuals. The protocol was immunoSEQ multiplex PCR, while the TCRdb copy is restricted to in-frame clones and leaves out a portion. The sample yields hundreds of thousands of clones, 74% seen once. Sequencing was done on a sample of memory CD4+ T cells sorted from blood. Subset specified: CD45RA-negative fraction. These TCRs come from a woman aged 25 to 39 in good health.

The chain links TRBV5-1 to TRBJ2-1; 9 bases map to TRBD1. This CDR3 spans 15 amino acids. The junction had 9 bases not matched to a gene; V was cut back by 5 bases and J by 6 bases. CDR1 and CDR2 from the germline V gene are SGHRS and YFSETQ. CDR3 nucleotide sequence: TGCGCCAGCAGTTCGGGGGACAGGGACGCCAATGAGCAGTTCTTC. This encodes CASSSGDRDANEQFF.

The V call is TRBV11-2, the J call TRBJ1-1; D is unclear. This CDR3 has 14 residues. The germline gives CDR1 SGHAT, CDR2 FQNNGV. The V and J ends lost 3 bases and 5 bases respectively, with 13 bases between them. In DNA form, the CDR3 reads TGTGCCAGCAGCTTTTGGGAAATGACTACTGAAGCTTTCTTT. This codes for CASSFWEMTTEAFF.

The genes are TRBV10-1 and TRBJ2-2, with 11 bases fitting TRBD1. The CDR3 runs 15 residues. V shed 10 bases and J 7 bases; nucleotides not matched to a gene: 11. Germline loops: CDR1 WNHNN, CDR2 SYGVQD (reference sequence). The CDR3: CATNPGQGAIGELFF. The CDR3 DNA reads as TGCGCCACAAACCCCGGACAGGGGGCTATCGGGGAGCTGTTTTTT.

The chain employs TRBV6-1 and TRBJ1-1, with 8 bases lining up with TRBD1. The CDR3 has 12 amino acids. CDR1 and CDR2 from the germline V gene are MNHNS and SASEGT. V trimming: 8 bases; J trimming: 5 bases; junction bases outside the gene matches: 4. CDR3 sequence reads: CASGRQGTEAFF. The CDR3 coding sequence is TGTGCCAGCGGCCGACAGGGGACTGAAGCTTTCTTT.

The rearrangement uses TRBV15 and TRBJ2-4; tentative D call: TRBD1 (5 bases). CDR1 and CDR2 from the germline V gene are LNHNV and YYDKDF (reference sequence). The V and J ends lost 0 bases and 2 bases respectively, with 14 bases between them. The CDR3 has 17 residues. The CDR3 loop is CATSRDRKGFSKNIQYF. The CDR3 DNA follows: TGTGCCACCAGCAGAGATAGGAAGGGGTTCTCCAAAAACATTCAGTACTTC.

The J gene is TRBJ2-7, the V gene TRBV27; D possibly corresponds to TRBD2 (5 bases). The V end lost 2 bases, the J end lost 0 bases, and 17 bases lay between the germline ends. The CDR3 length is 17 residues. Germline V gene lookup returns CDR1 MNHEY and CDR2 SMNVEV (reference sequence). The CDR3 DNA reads TGTGCCAGCAGTTTAAAAGCGTTGGGAGCGCGCTCCTACGAGCAGTACTTC. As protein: CASSLKALGARSYEQYF.

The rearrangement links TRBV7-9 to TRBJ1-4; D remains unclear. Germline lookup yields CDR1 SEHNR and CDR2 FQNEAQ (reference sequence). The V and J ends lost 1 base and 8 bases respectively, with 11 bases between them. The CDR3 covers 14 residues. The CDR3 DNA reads TGTGCCAGCAGCTTAGTCAGGCGCGGGGAAAAACTGTTTTTT. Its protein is CASSLVRRGEKLFF. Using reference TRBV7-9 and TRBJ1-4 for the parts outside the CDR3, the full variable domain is DTGVSQNPRHKITKRGQNVTFRCDPISEHNRLYWYRQTLGQGPEFLTYFQNEAQLEKSRLLSDRFSAERPKGSFSTLEIQRTEQGDSAMYLCASSLVRRGEKLFFGSGTQLSVL.

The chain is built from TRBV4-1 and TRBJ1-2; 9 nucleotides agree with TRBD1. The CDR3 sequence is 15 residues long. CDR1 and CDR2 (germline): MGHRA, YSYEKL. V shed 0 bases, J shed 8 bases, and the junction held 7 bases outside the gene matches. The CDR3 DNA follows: TGCGCCAGCAGCCAAGACCGACAGGGGGTGGAGGGCTACACCTTC. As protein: CASSQDRQGVEGYTF.

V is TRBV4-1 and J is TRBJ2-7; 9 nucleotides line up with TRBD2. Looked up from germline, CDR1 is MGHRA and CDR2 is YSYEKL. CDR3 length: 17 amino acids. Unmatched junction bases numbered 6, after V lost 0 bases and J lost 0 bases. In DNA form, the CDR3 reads TGCGCCAGCAGCCAAGATATAAGCGGGAGGAACTCCTACGAGCAGTACTTC. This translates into CASSQDISGRNSYEQYF.

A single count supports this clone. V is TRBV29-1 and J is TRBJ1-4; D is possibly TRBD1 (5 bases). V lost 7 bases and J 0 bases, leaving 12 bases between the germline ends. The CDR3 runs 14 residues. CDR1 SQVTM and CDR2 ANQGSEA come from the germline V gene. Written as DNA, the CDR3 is TGCAGCGCTGGGACGGCTGCAACTAATGAAAAACTGTTTTTT. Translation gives CSAGTAATNEKLFF. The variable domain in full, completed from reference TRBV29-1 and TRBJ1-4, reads SAVISQKPSRDICQRGTSLTIQCQVDSQVTMMFWYRQQPGQSLTLIATANQGSEATYESGFVIDKFPISRPNLTFSTLTVSNMSPEDSSIYLCSAGTAATNEKLFFGSGTQLSVL.

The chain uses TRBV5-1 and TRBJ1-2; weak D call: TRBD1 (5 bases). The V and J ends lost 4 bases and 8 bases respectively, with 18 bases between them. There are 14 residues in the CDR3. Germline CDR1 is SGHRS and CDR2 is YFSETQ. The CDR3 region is CASSVQGDSGGYTF. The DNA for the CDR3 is TGCGCCAGCAGCGTGCAGGGTGATAGTGGCGGCTACACCTTC.

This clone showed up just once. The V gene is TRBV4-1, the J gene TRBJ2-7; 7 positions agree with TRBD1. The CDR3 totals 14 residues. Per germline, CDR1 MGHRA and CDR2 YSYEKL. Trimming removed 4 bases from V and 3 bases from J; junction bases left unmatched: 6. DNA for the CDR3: TGCGCCAGCAGCCCTCAGACAGGGTTCTACGAGCAGTACTTC. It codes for CASSPQTGFYEQYF.

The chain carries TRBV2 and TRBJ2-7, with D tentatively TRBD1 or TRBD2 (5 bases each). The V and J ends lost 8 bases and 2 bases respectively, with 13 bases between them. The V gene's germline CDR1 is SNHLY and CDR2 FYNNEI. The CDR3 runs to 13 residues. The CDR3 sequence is CASRRDGPYEQYF. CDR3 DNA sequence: TGTGCCAGCCGCCGGGACGGACCCTACGAGCAGTACTTC.

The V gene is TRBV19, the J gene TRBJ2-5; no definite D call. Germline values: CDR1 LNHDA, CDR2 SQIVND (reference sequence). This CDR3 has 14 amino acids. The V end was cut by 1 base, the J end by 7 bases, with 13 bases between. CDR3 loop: CASSIVPPDGTQYF. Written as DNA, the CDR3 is TGTGCCAGTAGTATAGTTCCCCCGGATGGGACCCAGTACTTC.

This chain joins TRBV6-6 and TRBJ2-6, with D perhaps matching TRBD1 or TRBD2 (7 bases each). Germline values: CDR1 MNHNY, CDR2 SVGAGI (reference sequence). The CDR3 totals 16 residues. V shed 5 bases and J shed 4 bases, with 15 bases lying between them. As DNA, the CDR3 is TGTGCCAGCAGTGCAGGGGGAGGGATCGGGGCCAACGTCCTGACTTTC. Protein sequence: CASSAGGGIGANVLTF.

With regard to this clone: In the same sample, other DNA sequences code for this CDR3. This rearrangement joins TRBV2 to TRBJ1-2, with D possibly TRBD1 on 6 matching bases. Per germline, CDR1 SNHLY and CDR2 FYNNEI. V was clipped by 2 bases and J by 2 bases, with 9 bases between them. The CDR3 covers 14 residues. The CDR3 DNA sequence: TGTGCCAGCAGTGAAAGGGGACACAACTATGGCTACACCTTC. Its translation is CASSERGHNYGYTF.

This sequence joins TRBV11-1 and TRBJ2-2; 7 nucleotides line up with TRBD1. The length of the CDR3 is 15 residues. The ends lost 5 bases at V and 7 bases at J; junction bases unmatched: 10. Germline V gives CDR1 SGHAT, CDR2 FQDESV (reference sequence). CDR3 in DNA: TGTGCCAGCAGCCCTCAAGGGGGCATAGGCGGGGAGCTGTTTTTT. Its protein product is CASSPQGGIGGELFF.

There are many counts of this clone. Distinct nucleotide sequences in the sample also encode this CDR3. CDR3 nucleotides: TGCAGCGTTGGAACAGACGAGCAGTACTTC. The encoded protein is CSVGTDEQYF. The chain links TRBV29-1 to TRBJ2-7; D not resolved. CDR3 length equals 10 residues. Germline CDR1 is SQVTM and CDR2 is ANQGSEA. Trimming shortened V by 4 bases and J by 5 bases, and 6 bases separated the two germline ends.

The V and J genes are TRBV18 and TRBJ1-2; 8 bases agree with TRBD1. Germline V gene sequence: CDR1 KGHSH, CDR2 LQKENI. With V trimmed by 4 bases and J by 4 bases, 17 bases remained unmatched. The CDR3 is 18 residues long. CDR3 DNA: TGTGCCAGCTCACGGACAGGGATGAAGGTCACCAGAGGCTATGGCTACACCTTC. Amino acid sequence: CASSRTGMKVTRGYGYTF.

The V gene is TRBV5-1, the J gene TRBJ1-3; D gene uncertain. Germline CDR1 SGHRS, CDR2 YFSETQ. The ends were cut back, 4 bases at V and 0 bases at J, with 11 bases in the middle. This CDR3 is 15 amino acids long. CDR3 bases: TGCGCCAGCAGCCAAGGGTCAACCTCTGGAAACACCATATATTTT. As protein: CASSQGSTSGNTIYF. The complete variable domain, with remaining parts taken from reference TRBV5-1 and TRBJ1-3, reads KAGVTQTPRYLIKTRGQQVTLSCSPISGHRSVSWYQQTPGQGLQFLFEYFSETQRNKGNFPGRFSGRQFSNSRSEMNVSTLELGDSALYLCASSQGSTSGNTIYFGEGSWLTVV.

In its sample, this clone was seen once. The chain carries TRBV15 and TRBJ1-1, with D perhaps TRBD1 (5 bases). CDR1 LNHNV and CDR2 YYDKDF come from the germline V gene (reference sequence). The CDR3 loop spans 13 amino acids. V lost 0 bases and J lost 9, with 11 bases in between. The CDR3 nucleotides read TGTGCCACCAGCAGAGATTTTCGGGGCAAAGCTTTCTTT. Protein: CATSRDFRGKAFF.

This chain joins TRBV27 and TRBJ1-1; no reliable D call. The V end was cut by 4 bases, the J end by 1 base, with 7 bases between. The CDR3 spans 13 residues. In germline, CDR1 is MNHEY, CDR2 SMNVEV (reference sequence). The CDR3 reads CASSSQENTEAFF. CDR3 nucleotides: TGTGCCAGCAGTTCGCAAGAGAACACTGAAGCTTTCTTT.

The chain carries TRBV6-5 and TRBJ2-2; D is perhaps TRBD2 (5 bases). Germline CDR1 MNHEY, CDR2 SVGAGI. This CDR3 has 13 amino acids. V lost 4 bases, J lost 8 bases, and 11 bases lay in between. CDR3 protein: CASSFAGSGELFF. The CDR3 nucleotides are TGTGCCAGCAGTTTTGCGGGCTCGGGGGAGCTGTTTTTT.

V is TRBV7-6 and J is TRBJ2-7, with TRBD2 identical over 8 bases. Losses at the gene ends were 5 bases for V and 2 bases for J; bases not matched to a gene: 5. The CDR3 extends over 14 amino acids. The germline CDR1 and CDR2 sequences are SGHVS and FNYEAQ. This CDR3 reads CASSPLAEAYEQYF. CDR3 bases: TGTGCCAGCAGCCCACTAGCGGAGGCCTACGAGCAGTACTTC.

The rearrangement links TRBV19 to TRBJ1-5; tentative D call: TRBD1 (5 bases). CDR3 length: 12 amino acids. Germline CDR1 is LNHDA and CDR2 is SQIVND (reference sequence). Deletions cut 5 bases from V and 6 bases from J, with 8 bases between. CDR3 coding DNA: TGTGCCAGTAGTCCAGGGATTCAGCCCCAGCATTTT. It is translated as CASSPGIQPQHF.

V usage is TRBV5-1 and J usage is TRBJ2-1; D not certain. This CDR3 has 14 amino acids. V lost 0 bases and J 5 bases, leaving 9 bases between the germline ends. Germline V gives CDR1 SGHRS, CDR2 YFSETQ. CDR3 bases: TGCGCCAGCAGCTTGGGGTCTGGCGACAATGAGCAGTTCTTC. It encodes CASSLGSGDNEQFF.

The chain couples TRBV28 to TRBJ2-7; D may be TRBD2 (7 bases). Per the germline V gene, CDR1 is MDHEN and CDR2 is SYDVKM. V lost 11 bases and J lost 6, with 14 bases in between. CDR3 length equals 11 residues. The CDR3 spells CACLGGREQYF. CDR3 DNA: TGTGCCTGCCTGGGGGGGCGCGAGCAGTACTTC.

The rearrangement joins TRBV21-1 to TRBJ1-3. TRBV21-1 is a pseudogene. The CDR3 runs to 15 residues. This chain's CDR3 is CASSKISRRGNTIYF. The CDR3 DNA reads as TGTGCCAGCAGCAAGATTTCAAGACGTGGAAACACCATATATTTT.

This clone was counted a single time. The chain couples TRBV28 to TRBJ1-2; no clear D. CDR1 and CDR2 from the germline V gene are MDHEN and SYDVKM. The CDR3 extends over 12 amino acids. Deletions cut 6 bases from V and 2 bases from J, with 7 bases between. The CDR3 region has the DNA TGTGCCAGCAGAGGACGGAACTATGGCTACACCTTC. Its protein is CASRGRNYGYTF.